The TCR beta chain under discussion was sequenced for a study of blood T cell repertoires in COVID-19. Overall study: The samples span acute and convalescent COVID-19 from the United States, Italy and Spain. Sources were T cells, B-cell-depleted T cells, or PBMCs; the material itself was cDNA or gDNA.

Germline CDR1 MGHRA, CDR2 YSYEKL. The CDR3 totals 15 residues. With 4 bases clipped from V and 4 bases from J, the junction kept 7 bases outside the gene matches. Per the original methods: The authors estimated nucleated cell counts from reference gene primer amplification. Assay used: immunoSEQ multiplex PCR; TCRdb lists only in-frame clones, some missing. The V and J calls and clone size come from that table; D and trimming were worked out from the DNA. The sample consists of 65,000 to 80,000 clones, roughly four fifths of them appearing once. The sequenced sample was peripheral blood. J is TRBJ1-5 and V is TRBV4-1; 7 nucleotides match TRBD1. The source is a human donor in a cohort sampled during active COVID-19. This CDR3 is CASSPFATGNQPQHF. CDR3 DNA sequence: TGCGCCAGCAGCCCCTTTGCGACAGGGAATCAGCCCCAGCATTTT.